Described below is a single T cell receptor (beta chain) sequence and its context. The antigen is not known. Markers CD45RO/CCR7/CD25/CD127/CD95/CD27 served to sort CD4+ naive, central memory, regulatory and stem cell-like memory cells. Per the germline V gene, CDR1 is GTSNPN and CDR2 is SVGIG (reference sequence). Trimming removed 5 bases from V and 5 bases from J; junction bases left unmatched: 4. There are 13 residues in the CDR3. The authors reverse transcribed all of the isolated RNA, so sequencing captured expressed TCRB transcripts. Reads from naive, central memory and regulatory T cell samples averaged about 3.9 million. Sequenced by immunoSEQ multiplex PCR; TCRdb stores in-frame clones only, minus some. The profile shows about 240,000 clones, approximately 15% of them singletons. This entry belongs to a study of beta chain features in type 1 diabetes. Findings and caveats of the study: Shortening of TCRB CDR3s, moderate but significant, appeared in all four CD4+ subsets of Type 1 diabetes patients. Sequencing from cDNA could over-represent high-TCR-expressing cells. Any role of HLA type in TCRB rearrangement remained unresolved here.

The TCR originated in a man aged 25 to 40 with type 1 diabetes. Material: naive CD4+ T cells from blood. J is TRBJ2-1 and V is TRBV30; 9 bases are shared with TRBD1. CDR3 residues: CAWATGGDNEQFF. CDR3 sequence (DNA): TGTGCCTGGGCGACAGGGGGGGACAATGAGCAGTTCTTC. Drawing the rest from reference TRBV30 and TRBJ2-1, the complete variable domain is SQTIHQWPATLVQPVGSPLSLECTVEGTSNPNLYWYRQAAGRGLQLLFYSVGIGQISSEVPQNLSASRPQDRQFILSSKKLLLSDSGFYLCAWATGGDNEQFFGPGTRLTVL.